Listed below are T cell receptor beta chains from one sample, sequenced in a study of T cells in localized non-small cell lung cancer. Only in-frame clones appear in the TCRdb table, and some are missing; sequencing was by immunoSEQ multiplex PCR. The sample carries a few thousand clones, 35% to 50% recorded once. This sample comprised lung tumor tissue, obtained before any cancer treatment. These receptor sequences come from a man aged 35 to 69 with stage I lung adenocarcinoma. Each CDR3 is given with its conserved first and last residue. A D gene is named only where the DNA matches it firmly. Rows may omit the clone size; those that give it use once, few, many or a size class.

d_gene,v_gene,j_gene,abundance,CDR3aa,CDR3nt
-,TRBV11-3,TRBJ2-1,-,CASIPSPGSLMGNEQFF,TGTGCCAGCATCCCGTCCCCCGGTTCCTTAATGGGGAATGAGCAGTTCTTC
-,TRBV29-1,TRBJ2-7,few,CSVLKQAMGEQYF,TGCAGCGTTTTAAAACAGGCGATGGGGGAGCAGTACTTC
-,TRBV18,TRBJ1-5,-,CASSDGHSNQPQHF,TGTGCCAGCTCGGACGGACATAGCAATCAGCCCCAGCATTTT
TRBD2,TRBV30,TRBJ2-7,-,CAWSGGTSGLGDEQYF,TGTGCCTGGAGTGGGGGGACTAGCGGGCTTGGGGACGAGCAGTACTTC
TRBD2,TRBV5-1,TRBJ2-1,-,CASSPRGLAYNEQFF,TGCGCCAGCAGCCCGAGGGGACTAGCCTACAATGAGCAGTTCTTC
-,TRBV6-8,TRBJ1-6,-,CASSFLNSPLHF,TGTGCCAGCAGTTTTTTGAATTCACCCCTCCACTTT
-,TRBV6-9,TRBJ1-1,-,CASSYANTEAFF,TGTGCCAGCAGTTATGCCAACACCGAAGCTTTCTTT
-,TRBV28,TRBJ2-1,medium-sized,CASSLRADYNEQFF,TGTGCCAGCAGTTTAAGGGCCGATTACAATGAGCAGTTCTTC
-,TRBV30,TRBJ2-6,-,CAWSVGRTSSGANVLTF,TGTGCCTGGAGTGTAGGACGGACAAGCTCTGGGGCCAACGTCCTGACTTTC
-,TRBV30,TRBJ2-5,few,CAWNLRGGQETQYF,TGTGCCTGGAACCTTAGGGGGGGGCAAGAGACCCAGTACTTC
TRBD2,TRBV11-3,TRBJ2-1,once,CASSSAGVSNEQFF,TGTGCCAGCAGCTCGGCGGGGGTCTCCAATGAGCAGTTCTTC
-,TRBV19,TRBJ2-1,few,CASSGRSNEQFF,TGTGCCAGTAGTGGGCGGAGCAATGAGCAGTTCTTC
TRBD1,TRBV6-8,TRBJ2-1,medium-sized,CASRMRGQGYEQFF,TGTGCCAGCAGGATGAGGGGACAGGGCTATGAGCAGTTCTTC
-,TRBV30,TRBJ2-7,-,CAWSGSAYEQYF,TGTGCCTGGAGCGGATCGGCTTACGAGCAGTACTTC
-,TRBV6-8,TRBJ2-3,medium-sized,CASRAGTGRADTQYF,TGTGCCAGCAGGGCTGGTACAGGGCGGGCAGATACGCAGTATTTT
-,TRBV11-3,TRBJ2-7,-,CASSERDARSEQYF,TGTGCCAGCAGCGAGAGGGACGCGAGGAGCGAGCAGTACTTC
-,TRBV5-1,TRBJ2-3,-,CASSFGAVTDTQYF,TGCGCCAGCAGCTTTGGGGCAGTAACAGATACGCAGTATTTT
-,TRBV19,TRBJ1-3,-,CASSISSGTGNTIYF,TGTGCCAGTAGTATTTCATCGGGGACTGGAAACACCATATATTTT
TRBD2,TRBV28,TRBJ2-1,-,CASSLSSGRRNEQFF,TGTGCCAGCAGTTTATCTAGCGGGAGAAGGAATGAGCAGTTCTTC
-,TRBV15,TRBJ1-1,large,CATSRDREDTEAFF,TGTGCCACCAGCAGAGACAGGGAGGACACTGAAGCTTTCTTT